The 25 T cell receptor beta chains below were found in one sample sequenced in a study of long-term antiretroviral therapy in people with HIV. They ran version v3.0 of the immunoSEQ assay at survey level. Sequenced by immunoSEQ multiplex PCR; TCRdb stores in-frame clones only, minus some. In the table there are around 19,000 clones, under 85% of which are singletons. The sequenced sample was unsorted PBMCs, obtained 0.3 years after starting antiretroviral therapy. These TCRs come from a woman aged 45-59 years with HIV.

A few counts support this clone. The chain is built from TRBV10-1 and TRBJ1-1; D is undetermined. The CDR3 is made up of 12 amino acids. The V end lost 10 bases, the J end lost 10 bases, and 19 bases lay between the germline ends. The germline CDR1 and CDR2 sequences are WNHNN and SYGVQD (reference sequence). The CDR3 loop is CATASRRVGAFF. CDR3 in DNA: TGCGCCACCGCCTCTCGTAGGGTTGGAGCTTTCTTT.

The J gene is TRBJ1-1, the V gene TRBV7-2; D ambiguous. V gave up 1 base and J gave up 3 bases, with 12 bases separating them. Germline V CDR1 and CDR2: SGHTA, FQGNSA. This CDR3 spans 15 amino acids. CDR3 sequence: CASSLDYGIHTEAFF. The CDR3 DNA reads as TGTGCCAGCAGCTTAGATTATGGGATACACACTGAAGCTTTCTTT.

The chain carries TRBV10-2 and TRBJ2-1; maybe TRBD1 (5 bases). The V gene lost 6 bases and the J gene lost 9 bases, with 18 bases spanning the gap. In germline, CDR1 is WSHSY, CDR2 SAAADI. The CDR3 consists of 14 residues. The CDR3 region has the DNA TGCGCCAGCAGAGGTAGGCAGGGCCAGGGTGAGCAGTTCTTC. This gives the protein CASRGRQGQGEQFF.

This clone was found once. The rearrangement links TRBV29-1 to TRBJ2-7, with 7 bases that match TRBD1. CDR1 and CDR2 (germline): SQVTM, ANQGSEA. This CDR3 region has 14 residues. V was pared by 7 bases and J by 4 bases, with 13 bases of the junction left unmatched. DNA for the CDR3: TGCAGCGGACCCCGGGACAGCAGAATTTACGAGCAGTACTTC. It specifies CSGPRDSRIYEQYF.

The chain employs TRBV6-6 and TRBJ1-5; D is ambiguous. The V end was cut by 4 bases, the J end by 9 bases, with 7 bases between. Germline assignment: CDR1 MNHNY and CDR2 SVGAGI (reference sequence). This CDR3 spans 11 amino acids. The CDR3 DNA reads TGTGCCAGCAGTTCCGTAGGGCCCCAGCATTTT. Protein sequence: CASSSVGPQHF.

This clone appeared a few times. The V and J genes are TRBV10-1 and TRBJ1-2; TRBD1 aligns across 8 bases. CDR3 length equals 13 residues. After removal of 6 bases from V and 10 bases from J, the junction contained 10 bases not matched to a gene. Germline V gene lookup returns CDR1 WNHNN and CDR2 SYGVQD (reference sequence). In DNA, the CDR3 is TGCGCCAGCAGCGACAGGGGAGGAGGCGACTACACCTTC. It codes for CASSDRGGGDYTF.

A few counts support this clone. The V and J genes are TRBV28 and TRBJ1-2; 7 bases map to TRBD1. CDR3 size: 15 residues. CDR1 and CDR2 from the germline V gene are MDHEN and SYDVKM. With 3 bases clipped from V and 0 bases from J, the junction kept 4 bases outside the gene matches. The CDR3 DNA reads TGTGCCAGCAGTTTGGCGGGACAGACTAACTATGGCTACACCTTC. Its translation is CASSLAGQTNYGYTF.

The chain combines TRBV6-5 with TRBJ1-1; D might be TRBD1 (6 bases). Germline CDR1 is MNHEY and CDR2 is SVGAGI. This CDR3 is built from 15 residues. Trimming removed 6 bases from V and 4 bases from J, with 18 bases in between. The chain's CDR3 is CASSPFGGRGTEAFF. Written as DNA, the CDR3 is TGTGCCAGCAGCCCGTTTGGGGGCAGGGGCACTGAAGCTTTCTTT.

The J gene is TRBJ2-1, the V gene TRBV12-5; D unclear. With 1 base removed from V and 4 bases from J, the gap between germline ends came to 5 bases. CDR3 length: 13 amino acids. Per germline, CDR1 LGHNT and CDR2 FRNRAP. CDR3 loop: CASGLGLYNEQFF. CDR3 coding DNA: TGTGCTAGTGGTTTGGGACTTTACAATGAGCAGTTCTTC. The complete variable domain, with remaining parts taken from reference TRBV12-5 and TRBJ2-1, reads DARVTQTPRHKVTEMGQEVTMRCQPILGHNTVFWYRQTMMQGLELLAYFRNRAPLDDSGMPKDRFSAEMPDATLATLKIQPSEPRDSAVYFCASGLGLYNEQFFGPGTRLTVL.

V is TRBV10-2 and J is TRBJ2-1; 10 bases match TRBD1. The junction had 11 bases not matched to a gene; V was cut back by 6 bases and J by 0 bases. The CDR3 has 18 residues. Germline-derived CDR1 and CDR2 are WSHSY and SAAADI. The CDR3 loop is CASRSTYRQGASYNEQFF. The CDR3 coding sequence is TGCGCCAGCAGATCCACATACAGACAGGGGGCCTCCTACAATGAGCAGTTCTTC.

The rearrangement links TRBV5-1 to TRBJ2-4; 12 nucleotides agree with TRBD1. The germline V gene encodes CDR1 SGHRS and CDR2 YFSETQ. The CDR3 is made up of 18 amino acids. With 2 bases clipped from V and 3 bases from J, the junction kept 9 bases outside the gene matches. In nucleotides, the CDR3 is TGCGCCAGCAGCTTAGACGGGACAGGGGGCGATGGCAAAAACATTCAGTACTTC. It yields the protein CASSLDGTGGDGKNIQYF.

The V gene is TRBV18, the J gene TRBJ1-6; a weak D match, TRBD1 (5 bases). Germline V lookup: CDR1 KGHSH, CDR2 LQKENI. CDR3 length equals 15 residues. Trimming left V 3 bases short and J 0 bases short, with 6 bases between. The CDR3 bases are TGTGCCAGCTCACCCAGGGACTCCTATAATTCACCCCTCCACTTT. Protein sequence: CASSPRDSYNSPLHF.

The chain is built from TRBV6-1 and TRBJ1-1; 7 nucleotides align to TRBD1. The CDR3 is made up of 15 amino acids. After removal of 7 bases from V and 0 bases from J, the junction contained 8 bases not matched to a gene. The V gene's germline CDR1 is MNHNS and CDR2 SASEGT. The CDR3 region is CASKGRGRVNTEAFF. CDR3 coding DNA: TGTGCCAGCAAGGGCAGGGGGAGGGTGAACACTGAAGCTTTCTTT.

This clone was counted between two and nine times. The chain is built from TRBV29-1 and TRBJ2-2; tentative D call: TRBD1 (6 bases). Trimming removed 4 bases from V and 2 bases from J, with 14 bases in between. Germline CDR1 reads SQVTM; CDR2 reads ANQGSEA. This CDR3 contains 15 residues. CDR3 region: CSVVRTDSNTGELFF. The CDR3 coding sequence is TGCAGCGTTGTTCGGACAGACAGTAACACCGGGGAGCTGTTTTTT.

The chain joins TRBV7-9 to TRBJ1-1; D unresolved. V was pared by 3 bases and J by 1 base, with 9 bases between. This CDR3 is 14 amino acids long. Germline CDR1 is SEHNR and CDR2 is FQNEAQ (reference sequence). CDR3 region: CASSFSMANTEAFF. The CDR3 DNA sequence: TGTGCCAGCAGCTTTTCCATGGCGAACACTGAAGCTTTCTTT.

This chain uses TRBV5-6 with TRBJ2-7; D gene ambiguous. CDR3 length equals 13 residues. V was trimmed by 0 bases and J by 6 bases, leaving 10 bases between them. The germline V gene encodes CDR1 SGHDT and CDR2 YYEEEE. Written as DNA, the CDR3 is TGTGCCAGCAGCTTGGGGGTGGGTCTCGAGCAGTACTTC. This codes for CASSLGVGLEQYF.

The chain carries TRBV5-1 and TRBJ2-1; 10 bases agree with TRBD2. V shed 0 bases and J 9 bases; nucleotides not matched to a gene: 6. This CDR3 is built from 15 residues. Per the germline V gene, CDR1 is SGHRS and CDR2 is YFSETQ. In DNA form, the CDR3 reads TGCGCCAGCAGCTTGGGCACTAGCGGGGCCGGTGAGCAGTTCTTC. Translating gives CASSLGTSGAGEQFF.

V is TRBV6-5 and J is TRBJ2-5, with D uncertain. CDR1 is MNHEY and CDR2 is SVGAGI in the germline V gene. With 6 bases removed from V and 5 bases from J, the gap between germline ends came to 16 bases. CDR3 length: 14 amino acids. The CDR3 DNA reads as TGTGCCAGCAGCCAACTTTTGGGGAAGGAGACCCAGTACTTC. Translated, it gives CASSQLLGKETQYF.

This chain connects TRBV9 to TRBJ2-6; TRBD1 agrees at 12 bases. The CDR3 is 20 amino acids. The germline V gene encodes CDR1 SGDLS and CDR2 YYNGEE. With 1 base clipped from V and 1 base from J, the junction kept 9 bases outside the gene matches. CDR3 bases: TGTGCCAGCAGCGTATCCGGGACAGGGGGCCTTTGGTCTGGGGCCAACGTCCTGACTTTC. Translated, it gives CASSVSGTGGLWSGANVLTF. The variable domain in full, completed from reference TRBV9 and TRBJ2-6, reads DSGVTQTPKHLITATGQRVTLRCSPRSGDLSVYWYQQSLDQGLQFLIQYYNGEERAKGNILERFSAQQFPDLHSELNLSSLELGDSALYFCASSVSGTGGLWSGANVLTFGAGSRLTVL.

This clone was detected once. The chain uses TRBV5-1 and TRBJ1-1; the D is unclear. CDR3 length: 14 residues. Germline V gene data show CDR1 as SGHRS and CDR2 as YFSETQ. Between the trimmed V and J ends, which lost 0 bases and 3 bases, there was a span of 9 bases. CDR3 bases: TGCGCCAGCAGCTTGGATGCGGGGTACACTGAAGCTTTCTTT. Its protein is CASSLDAGYTEAFF.

A single count supports this clone. This chain links TRBV7-2 with TRBJ2-7, with 8 bases lining up with TRBD2. This CDR3 has 14 amino acids. Germline loops: CDR1 SGHTA, CDR2 FQGNSA. V lost 5 bases to trimming and J lost 2 bases; unmatched junction nucleotides: 5. This CDR3 is CASSPREGAYEQYF. CDR3 nucleotides: TGTGCCAGCAGCCCCCGGGAGGGAGCCTACGAGCAGTACTTC.

This chain connects TRBV6-6 to TRBJ1-2; D is perhaps TRBD1 (6 bases). Per the germline V gene, CDR1 is MNHNY and CDR2 is SVGAGI (reference sequence). V gave up 2 bases and J gave up 4 bases, with 17 bases separating them. This CDR3 is 16 amino acids long. Written as DNA, the CDR3 is TGTGCCAGCAGTTACCCGACAGGCGCCACTACCTATGGCTACACCTTC. It codes for CASSYPTGATTYGYTF.

This chain connects TRBV9 to TRBJ2-5; D is ambiguous. V dropped 7 bases and J dropped 1 base, with 14 bases sitting between them. The CDR3 sequence is 14 residues long. Germline loops: CDR1 SGDLS, CDR2 YYNGEE. The CDR3 sequence is CASPSPDGQETQYF. CDR3 in DNA: TGTGCCAGCCCGAGTCCTGACGGCCAAGAGACCCAGTACTTC.

The rearrangement uses TRBV7-6 and TRBJ2-3, with 7 positions matching TRBD2. Trimming cost V 5 bases and J 4 bases; bases outside gene matches: 6. CDR3 length: 14 residues. Germline CDR1 is SGHVS and CDR2 is FNYEAQ. CDR3 sequence (DNA): TGTGCCAGCAGCATAGAGCGGGGAGCAGATACGCAGTATTTT. Protein product: CASSIERGADTQYF.

The sample holds a few counts of this clone. The V gene is TRBV7-2, the J gene TRBJ2-7; 9 bases are a match to TRBD2. Germline trimming cut 4 bases from V and 5 bases from J; bases unmatched to any gene: 9. The CDR3 sequence is 15 residues long. Germline CDR1 is SGHTA and CDR2 is FQGNSA. In DNA, the CDR3 is TGTGCCAGCAGCTCCCACGGGACTAGCACAGACGAGCAGTACGTC. Its translation is CASSSHGTSTDEQYV.